Described below is a single T cell receptor beta chain sequence and its context. The antigen is unknown. The PCR had 60 Vbeta and 13 Jbeta primers. Clones were sequenced by immunoSEQ multiplex PCR, and TCRdb holds only the in-frame ones, with some missing. This table has 150,000 or so clones, just under 75% appearing once. This sample stems from a study of cytomegalovirus exposure and HLA in healthy donors. Study findings and constraints: When a later analysis compared HLA-associated TCR beta chains with equally common others, the HLA-associated chains turned out to be more clonally expanded and to have lower generation probabilities.

Sequenced material: PBMCs. This TCR derives from a woman aged 18-30 years in good health and CMV-seronegative.

The CDR3 here is CASSLGGEGSPLHF. The CDR3 bases are TGTGCCAGCAGTTTGGGAGGGGAGGGTTCACCCCTCCACTTT. The chain combines TRBV28 with TRBJ1-6, with D maybe TRBD1 (5 bases). Germline V CDR1 and CDR2: MDHEN, SYDVKM. V lost 3 bases and J 9 bases, leaving 12 bases between the germline ends. This CDR3 has 14 amino acids.